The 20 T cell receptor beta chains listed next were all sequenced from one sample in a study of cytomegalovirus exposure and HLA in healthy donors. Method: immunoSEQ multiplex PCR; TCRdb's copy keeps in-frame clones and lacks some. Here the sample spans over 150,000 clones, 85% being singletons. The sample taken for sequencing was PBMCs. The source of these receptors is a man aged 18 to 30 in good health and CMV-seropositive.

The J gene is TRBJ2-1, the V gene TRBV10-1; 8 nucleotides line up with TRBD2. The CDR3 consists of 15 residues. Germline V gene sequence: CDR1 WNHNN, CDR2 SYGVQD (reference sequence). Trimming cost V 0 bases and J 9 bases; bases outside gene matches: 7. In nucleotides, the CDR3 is TGCGCCAGCAGTGAGTCGAAGGCGGGGGGAATTGAGCAGTTCTTC. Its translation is CASSESKAGGIEQFF.

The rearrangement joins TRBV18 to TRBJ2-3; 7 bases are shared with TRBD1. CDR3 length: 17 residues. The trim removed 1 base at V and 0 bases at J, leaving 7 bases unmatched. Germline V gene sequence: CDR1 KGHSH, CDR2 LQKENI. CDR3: CASSPQGGARSTDTQYF. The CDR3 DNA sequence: TGTGCCAGCTCACCACAAGGGGGCGCGAGGAGCACAGATACGCAGTATTTT.

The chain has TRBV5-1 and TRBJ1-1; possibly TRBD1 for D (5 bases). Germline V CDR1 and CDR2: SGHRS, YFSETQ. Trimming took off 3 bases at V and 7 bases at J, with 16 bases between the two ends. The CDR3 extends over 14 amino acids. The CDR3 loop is CASSSVGGWDEAFF. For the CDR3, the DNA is TGCGCCAGCAGCTCGGTCGGGGGATGGGATGAAGCTTTCTTT.

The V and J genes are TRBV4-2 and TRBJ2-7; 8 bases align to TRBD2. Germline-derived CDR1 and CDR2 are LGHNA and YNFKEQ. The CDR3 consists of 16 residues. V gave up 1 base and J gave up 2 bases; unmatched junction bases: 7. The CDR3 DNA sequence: TGTGCCAGCAGCCAAGTAGTGGGGACTAGGGCCTACGAGCAGTACTTC. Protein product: CASSQVVGTRAYEQYF.

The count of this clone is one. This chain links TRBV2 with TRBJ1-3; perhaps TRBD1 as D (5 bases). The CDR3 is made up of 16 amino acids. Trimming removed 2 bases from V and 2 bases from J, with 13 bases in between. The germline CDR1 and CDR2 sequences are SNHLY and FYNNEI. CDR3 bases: TGTGCCAGCAGTGAACGGCCAGGGTTCGCTGGAAACACCATATATTTT. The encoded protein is CASSERPGFAGNTIYF.

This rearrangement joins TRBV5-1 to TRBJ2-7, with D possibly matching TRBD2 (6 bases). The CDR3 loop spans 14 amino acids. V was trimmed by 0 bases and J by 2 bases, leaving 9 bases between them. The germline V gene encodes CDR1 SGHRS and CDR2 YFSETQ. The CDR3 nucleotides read TGCGCCAGCAGCTTGGAGGAGGGGCCCTACGAGCAGTACTTC. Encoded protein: CASSLEEGPYEQYF.

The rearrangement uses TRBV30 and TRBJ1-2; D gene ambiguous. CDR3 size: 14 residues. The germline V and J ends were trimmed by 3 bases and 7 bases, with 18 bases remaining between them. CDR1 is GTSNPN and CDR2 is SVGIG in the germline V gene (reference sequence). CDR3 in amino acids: CAWSSESGMGGYTF. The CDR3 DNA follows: TGTGCCTGGAGCTCTGAGTCAGGAATGGGTGGCTACACCTTC.

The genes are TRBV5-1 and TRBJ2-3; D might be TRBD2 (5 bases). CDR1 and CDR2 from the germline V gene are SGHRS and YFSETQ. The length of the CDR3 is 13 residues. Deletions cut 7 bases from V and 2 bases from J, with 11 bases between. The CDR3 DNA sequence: TGCGCCAGCTCAAAGGGAGACACAGATACGCAGTATTTT. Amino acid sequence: CASSKGDTDTQYF.

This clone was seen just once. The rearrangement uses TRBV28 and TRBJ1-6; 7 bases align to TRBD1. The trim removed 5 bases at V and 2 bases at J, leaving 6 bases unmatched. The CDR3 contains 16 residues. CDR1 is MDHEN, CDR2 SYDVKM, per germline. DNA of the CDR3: TGTGCCAGCAGTCTTGACAGGGCACCCTATAATTCACCCCTCCACTTT. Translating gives CASSLDRAPYNSPLHF.

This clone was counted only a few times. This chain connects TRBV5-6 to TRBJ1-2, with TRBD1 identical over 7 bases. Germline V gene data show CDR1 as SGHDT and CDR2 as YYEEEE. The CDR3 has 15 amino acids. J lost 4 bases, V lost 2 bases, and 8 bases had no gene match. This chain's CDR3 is CASSFTDRVSYGYTF. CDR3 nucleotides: TGTGCCAGCAGCTTTACCGACAGGGTCAGCTATGGCTACACCTTC.

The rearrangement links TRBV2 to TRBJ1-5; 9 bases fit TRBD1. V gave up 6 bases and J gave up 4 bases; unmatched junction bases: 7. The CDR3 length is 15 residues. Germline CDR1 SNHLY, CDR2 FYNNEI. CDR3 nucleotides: TGTGCCAGCAGGCGGGGACAGGGCCCAAATCAGCCCCAGCATTTT. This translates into CASRRGQGPNQPQHF.

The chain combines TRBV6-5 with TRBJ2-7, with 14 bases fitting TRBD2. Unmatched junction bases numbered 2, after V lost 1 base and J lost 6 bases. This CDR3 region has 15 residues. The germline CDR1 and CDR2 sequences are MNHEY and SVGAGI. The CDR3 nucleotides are TGTGCCAGCAGTTACTTGGGACTAGCGGGGGTCGAGCAGTACTTC. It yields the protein CASSYLGLAGVEQYF.

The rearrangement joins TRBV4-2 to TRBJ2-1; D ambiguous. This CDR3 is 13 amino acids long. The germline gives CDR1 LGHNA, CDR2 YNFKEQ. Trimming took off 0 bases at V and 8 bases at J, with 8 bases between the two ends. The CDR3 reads CASSQDWSDEQFF. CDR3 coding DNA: TGTGCCAGCAGCCAAGACTGGTCGGATGAGCAGTTCTTC.

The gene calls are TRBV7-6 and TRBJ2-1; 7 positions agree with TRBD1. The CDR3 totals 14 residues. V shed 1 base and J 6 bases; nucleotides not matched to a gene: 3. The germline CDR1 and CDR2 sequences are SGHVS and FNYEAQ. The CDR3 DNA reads TGTGCCAGCAGCTTAGGAGGGGGCCTCAATGAGCAGTTCTTC. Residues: CASSLGGGLNEQFF.

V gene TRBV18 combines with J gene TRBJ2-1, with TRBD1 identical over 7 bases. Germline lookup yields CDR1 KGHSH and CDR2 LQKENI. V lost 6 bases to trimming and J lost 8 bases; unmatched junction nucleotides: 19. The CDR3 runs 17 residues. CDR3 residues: CASSPTSGQPYSDEQFF. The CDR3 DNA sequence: TGTGCCAGCTCCCCTACTTCGGGACAGCCGTATTCCGATGAGCAGTTCTTC.

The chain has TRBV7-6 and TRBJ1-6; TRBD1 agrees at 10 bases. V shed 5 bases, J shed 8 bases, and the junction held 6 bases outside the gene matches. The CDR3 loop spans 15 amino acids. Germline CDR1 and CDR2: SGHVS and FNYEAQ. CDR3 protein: CASSPGQGGDSPLHF. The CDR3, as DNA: TGTGCCAGCAGCCCCGGACAGGGGGGGGATTCACCCCTCCACTTT.

Here the CDR3 reads CASSPDRANEQYF. CDR3 DNA sequence: TGTGCCAGCAGCCCCGACAGGGCCAACGAGCAGTACTTC. This chain joins TRBV5-6 and TRBJ2-7; 7 positions match TRBD1. The CDR3 contains 13 residues. Germline CDR1 and CDR2: SGHDT and YYEEEE. V gave up 4 bases and J gave up 5 bases; unmatched junction bases: 6.

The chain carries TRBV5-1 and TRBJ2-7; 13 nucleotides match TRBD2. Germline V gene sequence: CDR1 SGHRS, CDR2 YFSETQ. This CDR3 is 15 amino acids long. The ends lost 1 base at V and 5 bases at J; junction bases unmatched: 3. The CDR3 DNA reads TGCGCCAGCAGCTTGCGACTAGCGGGAGGCAACGAGCAGTACTTC. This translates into CASSLRLAGGNEQYF. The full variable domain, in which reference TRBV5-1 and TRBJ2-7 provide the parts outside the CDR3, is KAGVTQTPRYLIKTRGQQVTLSCSPISGHRSVSWYQQTPGQGLQFLFEYFSETQRNKGNFPGRFSGRQFSNSRSEMNVSTLELGDSALYLCASSLRLAGGNEQYFGPGTRLTVT.

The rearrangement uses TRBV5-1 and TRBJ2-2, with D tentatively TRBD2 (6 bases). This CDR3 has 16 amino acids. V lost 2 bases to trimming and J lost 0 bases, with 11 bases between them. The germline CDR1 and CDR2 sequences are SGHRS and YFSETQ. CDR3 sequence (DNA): TGCGCCAGCAGCTTAGGAGGGAGGTCGAACACCGGGGAGCTGTTTTTT. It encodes CASSLGGRSNTGELFF.

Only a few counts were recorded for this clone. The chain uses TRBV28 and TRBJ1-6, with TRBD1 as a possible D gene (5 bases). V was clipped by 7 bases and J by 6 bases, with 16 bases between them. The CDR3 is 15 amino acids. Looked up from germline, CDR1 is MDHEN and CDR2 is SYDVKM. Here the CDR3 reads CASTTGTPRNSPLHF. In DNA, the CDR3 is TGTGCCAGCACCACCGGGACTCCCCGTAATTCACCCCTCCACTTT.